This TCR beta chain was recorded in a study of blood T cell repertoires in COVID-19 (dated by TCRdb to the early 2020s). General notes on the study: Collaborator samples came from the United States, Italy and Spain and covered acute and convalescent phases of COVID-19. Samples were obtained from the ongoing ImmuneRACE study (first 160 participants) and from about 1,300 subjects provided by 6 global collaborators. Subjects who had been exposed to COVID-19, were actively infected with it, or had recovered from it provided the deeply sampled blood TCRbeta repertoires that made up the dataset. The sample metadata nearly always contained a de-identified subject ID, COVID-19 status, age in years and sex. Where HLA class I and class II types were available, the types were taken from metadata supplied by the sample provider, not from assay-based typing. The prospective study material was composed of cDNA or gDNA derived from T cells, B-cell-depleted T cells, or PBMCs. The repertoires were released in a freely available public database intended as a resource for research on the immune response to SARS-CoV-2.

The CDR3 has 15 amino acids, counting the end cysteine and phenylalanine. Just the 45-base CDR3 DNA is kept, in frame starting at base 1. The germline V gene (reference sequence) yields SEHNR for CDR1 and FQNEAQ for CDR2. At the junction V is shortened by 4 bases and J by 3 bases, with 16 bases in between. The study at large found these results: Clinical and demographic metadata were provided uncurated, with the amount varying by source and participant.

Another Seattle source contributed samples from volunteer blood donors who had recovered from COVID-19. Each collaborating institution followed its own protocols to collect whole blood in K2EDTA tubes. Collaborator samples were shipped for TCRbeta analysis as frozen whole blood, isolated PBMCs, or DNA extracted from either sample type. TCRbeta CDR3 regions were amplified from genomic DNA by means of the immunoSEQ Assay, a bias-controlled multiplex PCR. Concerning the study's data processing: The number of nucleated cells in each sample was estimated from the amplification of reference gene primers within the assay. To quantify the absolute abundance of each unique TCRbeta CDR3 rearrangement, sequence reads were collapsed and filtered. For each sample, productive Simpson clonality was calculated as the square root of Simpson's diversity index across productive rearrangements. TCRdb took this table from immuneACCESS and kept in-frame rearrangements with V and J called. Such tables lack part of the clones; where checked against another copy, unresolved V genes explain under half of the gap, and the rest is unexplained. V, J and clone size derive from that table, while D and trimming were established from the DNA sequence. The sample table lists a few hundred thousand clones, 75% to 85% of them with a count of one. Roughly 1.4% of the sample comes from the top ten.

Concerning this clone itself: Its specific antigen is unknown. Base qualities are not recorded, but no much larger clone differs from it by a single base.

The sample taken for sequencing was peripheral blood. The receptor was isolated from a woman aged 40 to 49 who had recovered from COVID-19. Recombination linked TRBV7-9 to TRBJ2-7; the D gene is possibly TRBD2, with 5 bases matching. This receptor has the CDR3 CASSSDLRGIYEQYF. The nucleotide sequence reads TGTGCCAGCAGCTCAGACCTACGAGGGATCTACGAGCAGTACTTC.